This TCR beta chain was documented in a study of CD8 T cells in ankylosing spondylitis. After removal of 6 bases from V and 0 bases from J, the junction contained 3 bases not matched to a gene. CDR3 length: 15 residues. CDR1 MNHEY and CDR2 SVGAGI come from the germline V gene. A single record per CDR3 protein comes from TCRdb applying MiXCR to the 5' RACE reads. The sample lists roughly 250,000 distinct CDR3 sequences; roughly a tenth were seen once. This clonotype was detected many times. The chain couples TRBV6-5 to TRBJ2-1; 9 nucleotides agree with TRBD2. Input material: blood, either unsorted or a sorted T cell fraction (not recorded which). The receptor comes from a male donor with ankylosing spondylitis or in good health (not recorded which). CDR3 coding DNA: TGTGCCAGCAGGCGGGAGGGCCACTCCTACAATGAGCAGTTCTTC. It encodes CASRREGHSYNEQFF.